A single sample gave rise to the 5 T cell receptor beta chains below, sequenced in a study of T cells in narcolepsy. Data came from immunoSEQ multiplex PCR; TCRdb stores just in-frame clones and leaves some out. Counted here are roughly 22,000 clones, approximately 62% occurring once; the ten biggest clones make up around 12%. The sequenced material came from memory (CD45RA-) CD4+ T cells from blood. These receptors were taken from a human donor in good health.

A few counts support this clone. This chain connects TRBV4-3 to TRBJ2-1, with a tentative D call TRBD1 (5 bases). CDR3 length equals 13 residues. Trimming shortened V by 0 bases and J by 8 bases, and 8 bases separated the two germline ends. Germline CDR1 and CDR2: LGHNA and YSLEER. The DNA of the CDR3 is TGCGCCAGCAGCCAAGATTCCAGGGATGAGCAGTTCTTC. It encodes CASSQDSRDEQFF.

A few counts support this clone. This chain joins TRBV28 and TRBJ1-2; 10 positions agree with TRBD1. Germline assignment: CDR1 MDHEN and CDR2 SYDVKM. J was trimmed by 7 bases and V by 6 bases; bases with no gene match: 14. The CDR3 is 16 amino acids. CDR3 in DNA: TGTGCCAGCAGCCACAGACCGGGACAGGGGAAAGTTGGCTACACCTTC. This encodes CASSHRPGQGKVGYTF.

This clone was recorded a few times. CDR3 protein: CASSPPPQGEQFF. CDR3 bases: TGTGCCAGCAGTCCCCCCCCACAGGGCGAGCAGTTCTTC. The chain employs TRBV6-6 and TRBJ2-1; TRBD1 might be the D (6 bases). The germline CDR1 and CDR2 sequences are MNHNY and SVGAGI (reference sequence). This CDR3 is built from 13 residues. V was trimmed by 5 bases and J by 10 bases, leaving 15 bases between them.

This clone has only a few counts. The V call is TRBV5-6, the J call TRBJ2-6, with D perhaps being TRBD1 or TRBD2 (5 bases each). CDR1 and CDR2 (germline): SGHDT, YYEEEE. The CDR3 is 17 residues long. V lost 4 bases and J lost 2, with 16 bases in between. The CDR3, as DNA: TGTGCCAGCAGCCCCCGGGGTACAGGTACTGGGGCCAACGTCCTGACTTTC. Translating it yields CASSPRGTGTGANVLTF.

Only one count was recorded for this clone. The rearrangement joins TRBV5-5 to TRBJ1-2; D remains unclear. Trimming pared 4 bases from V and 3 bases from J, leaving 7 bases between. The germline V gene has CDR1 SGHKS and CDR2 YYEKEE (reference sequence). This CDR3 spans 12 amino acids. CDR3 DNA sequence: TGTGCCAGCAGCGGCCGAGACTATGGCTACACCTTC. This translates into CASSGRDYGYTF.